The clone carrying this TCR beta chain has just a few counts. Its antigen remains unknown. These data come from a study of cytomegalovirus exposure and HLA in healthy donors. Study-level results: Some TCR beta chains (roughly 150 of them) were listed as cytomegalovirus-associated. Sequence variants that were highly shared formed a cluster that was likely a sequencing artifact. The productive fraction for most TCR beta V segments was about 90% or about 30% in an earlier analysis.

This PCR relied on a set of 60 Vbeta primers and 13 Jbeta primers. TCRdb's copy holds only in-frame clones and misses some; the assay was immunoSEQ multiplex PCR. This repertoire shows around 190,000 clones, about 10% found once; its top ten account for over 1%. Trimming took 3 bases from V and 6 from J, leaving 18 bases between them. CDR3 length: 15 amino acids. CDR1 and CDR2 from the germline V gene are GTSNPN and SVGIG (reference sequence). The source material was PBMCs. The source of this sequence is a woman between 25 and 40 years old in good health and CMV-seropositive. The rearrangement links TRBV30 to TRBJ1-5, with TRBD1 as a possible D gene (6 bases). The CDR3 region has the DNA TGTGCCTGGAGCCCACTATTTCAGGGGTTTCAGCCCCAGCATTTT. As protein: CAWSPLFQGFQPQHF.